Below are 26 T cell receptor beta chains sequenced from a single sample in a study of CD8+ T cells in alopecia areata. cDNA serving as the sequencing template came from extracted, reverse transcribed RNA. The protocol was immunoSEQ multiplex PCR, while the TCRdb copy is restricted to in-frame clones and leaves out a portion. Of 180,000 or so clones in the sample, 58% were seen once. Specified treatment: oral pan-JAK inhibitor, 5-10 mg twice daily. The sample here was CD4+ T cells sorted from blood, taken at week 24, from a patient treated with tofacitinib. The receptor set was obtained from a human donor with alopecia areata.

V gene TRBV5-1 combines with J gene TRBJ2-3; D gene uncertain. The germline V and J ends were trimmed by 0 bases and 0 bases, with 8 bases remaining between them. CDR1 and CDR2 (germline): SGHRS, YFSETQ. The CDR3 runs 15 residues. CDR3 nucleotides: TGCGCCAGCAGCTTGGAAAGCAGTAGCACAGATACGCAGTATTTT. Translating gives CASSLESSSTDTQYF.

This chain uses TRBV29-1 with TRBJ1-4, with a tentative D call TRBD1 (5 bases). The V gene's germline CDR1 is SQVTM and CDR2 ANQGSEA. The CDR3 has 12 amino acids. CDR3 sequence: CSGGQSWDTLFF. The CDR3 nucleotides read TGCAGTGGTGGACAAAGCTGGGATACACTGTTTTTT.

Concerning this clone itself: This CDR3 is also generated by other DNA sequences in the sample. The V call is TRBV29-1, the J call TRBJ2-7, with D tentatively TRBD1 (5 bases). CDR1 and CDR2 (germline): SQVTM, ANQGSEA. V was clipped by 6 bases and J by 1 base, with 10 bases between them. This CDR3 spans 12 amino acids. Here the CDR3 DNA reads TGCAGCGTAGGGTCAGGGTCCTACGAGCAGTACTTC. Its translation: CSVGSGSYEQYF.

The gene calls are TRBV11-2 and TRBJ1-5; unclear D gene. This CDR3 contains 15 residues. Germline V gene lookup returns CDR1 SGHAT and CDR2 FQNNGV. Trimming shortened V by 0 bases and J by 2 bases, and 8 bases separated the two germline ends. As DNA, the CDR3 is TGTGCCAGCAGCTTAGACGGACTCCGCAATCAGCCCCAGCATTTT. Translated: CASSLDGLRNQPQHF.

The chain uses TRBV29-1 and TRBJ2-5, with TRBD1 identical over 7 bases. Unmatched junction bases numbered 13, after V lost 7 bases and J lost 5 bases. The CDR3 is 14 residues long. Germline V CDR1 and CDR2: SQVTM, ANQGSEA. The CDR3 protein is CSGSLKGGRETQYF. CDR3 bases: TGCAGCGGGTCCCTTAAAGGGGGCCGGGAGACCCAGTACTTC.

The V call is TRBV15, the J call TRBJ1-2, with a weak D call TRBD1 (5 bases). This CDR3 region has 14 residues. Trimming cost V 0 bases and J 8 bases, with 13 bases left between them. The V gene's germline CDR1 is LNHNV and CDR2 YYDKDF (reference sequence). The CDR3 here is CATSRDRAGKGYTF. As DNA, the CDR3 is TGTGCCACCAGCAGAGATCGGGCAGGGAAAGGCTACACCTTC.

The chain links TRBV7-7 to TRBJ2-5; tentatively, D is TRBD1 (6 bases). This CDR3 has 14 amino acids. Germline values: CDR1 SSHAT, CDR2 FNYEAQ (reference sequence). Trimming cost V 5 bases and J 0 bases, with 10 bases left between them. CDR3 sequence (DNA): TGTGCCAGCAGCCGAACAGGGTACCAAGAGACCCAGTACTTC. Its protein is CASSRTGYQETQYF. The full variable domain, rest sourced from reference TRBV7-7 and TRBJ2-5, is GAGVSQSPRYKVTKRGQDVTLRCDPISSHATLYWYQQALGQGPEFLTYFNYEAQPDKSGLPSDRFSAERPEGSISTLTIQRTEQRDSAMYRCASSRTGYQETQYFGPGTRLLVL.

The chain uses TRBV2 and TRBJ2-5, with D perhaps given as TRBD1 or TRBD2 (5 bases each). Deletions cut 5 bases from V and 9 bases from J, with 7 bases between. The germline V gene has CDR1 SNHLY and CDR2 FYNNEI. The CDR3 runs 10 residues. CDR3 protein: CASSRGAQYF. In nucleotides, the CDR3 is TGTGCCAGCAGTCGGGGCGCCCAGTACTTC.

On this clone itself: One junction end does not reproduce the germline sequence, and a read error may be involved. V and J are TRBV6-6 and TRBJ1-2, with 7 bases aligning to TRBD1. Germline V gene sequence: CDR1 MNHNY, CDR2 SVGAGI (reference sequence). The CDR3 runs to 14 residues. CDR3 bases: TGTGCCAGCAGGGAAGGAACAGGGGTCCCACTGGCGTTCTTC. It codes for CASREGTGVPLAFF.

The rearrangement joins TRBV25-1 to TRBJ2-7, with D uncertain. The CDR3 has 12 amino acids. In germline, CDR1 is MGHDK, CDR2 SYGVNS. The V gene lost 5 bases and the J gene lost 5 bases, with 10 bases spanning the gap. The CDR3 DNA reads TGTGCCAGCAGTAGTGTTATAAACGAGCAGTACTTC. It encodes CASSSVINEQYF.

The rearrangement links TRBV5-6 to TRBJ2-1, with D possibly TRBD1 on 6 matching bases. CDR1 is SGHDT, CDR2 YYEEEE, per germline. This CDR3 spans 14 amino acids. The ends were cut back, 1 base at V and 6 bases at J, with 11 bases in the middle. In DNA form, the CDR3 reads TGTGCCAGCAGCTTGACCTTGGACAGCAATGAGCAGTTCTTC. It codes for CASSLTLDSNEQFF.

In this sample, this clone turned up a few times. The chain recombines TRBV10-3 with TRBJ2-5, with 7 bases aligning to TRBD1. CDR1 is ENHRY, CDR2 SYGVKD, per germline. The CDR3 consists of 16 residues. Losses at the gene ends were 10 bases for V and 4 bases for J; bases not matched to a gene: 18. The CDR3 DNA follows: TGTGCCACCAGGCCTTCGGTGACAGGGCCACGAGAGACCCAGTACTTC. Translation gives CATRPSVTGPRETQYF.

The chain combines TRBV28 with TRBJ1-5; possible D gene TRBD1, 5 bases. The CDR3 sequence is 12 residues long. Per germline, CDR1 MDHEN and CDR2 SYDVKM. V was cut by 10 bases and J by 3 bases, with 10 bases left in between. CDR3: CATLQVNQPQHF. The CDR3 nucleotides are TGTGCCACGTTACAGGTCAATCAGCCCCAGCATTTT.

The rearrangement joins TRBV30 to TRBJ1-2; D unclear. The V end was cut by 0 bases, the J end by 4 bases, with 9 bases between. The CDR3 extends over 13 amino acids. Germline V CDR1 and CDR2: GTSNPN, SVGIG (reference sequence). This CDR3 reads CAWSVQHSYGYTF. In DNA form, the CDR3 reads TGTGCCTGGAGTGTACAACACAGCTATGGCTACACCTTC.

CDR3 protein: CAWSWGYTEAFF. The CDR3 nucleotides are TGTGCCTGGAGTTGGGGGTACACTGAAGCTTTCTTT. The chain links TRBV30 to TRBJ1-1, with D tentatively TRBD1 (5 bases). The CDR3 sequence is 12 residues long. Trimming left V 2 bases short and J 3 bases short, with 7 bases between. CDR1 GTSNPN and CDR2 SVGIG come from the germline V gene (reference sequence).

The rearrangement joins TRBV28 to TRBJ2-5, with TRBD1 matching 7 bases. CDR3 length equals 13 residues. Trimming removed 8 bases from V and 5 bases from J; junction bases left unmatched: 8. Germline V CDR1 and CDR2: MDHEN, SYDVKM. Here the CDR3 reads CASYEQGQETQYF. The CDR3 bases are TGTGCCAGCTACGAGCAGGGACAGGAGACCCAGTACTTC.

The rearrangement links TRBV5-6 to TRBJ1-2; TRBD1 matches at 8 bases. Germline V gives CDR1 SGHDT, CDR2 YYEEEE. V shed 4 bases, J shed 8 bases, and the junction held 7 bases outside the gene matches. This CDR3 has 13 residues. The CDR3 is CASSIDRGAGYTF. The CDR3 nucleotides read TGTGCCAGCAGCATTGACAGGGGTGCGGGCTACACCTTC.

The V call is TRBV30, the J call TRBJ2-7; tentative D call: TRBD1 (6 bases). Germline-derived CDR1 and CDR2 are GTSNPN and SVGIG (reference sequence). The CDR3 is 12 residues long. Trimming shortened V by 4 bases and J by 7 bases, and 14 bases separated the two germline ends. The CDR3 coding sequence is TGTGCCTGGAACAGGCAGGGGAGTGAGCAGTACTTC. Its translation: CAWNRQGSEQYF.

CDR3 sequence: CASSRQGGYGYTF. The CDR3 DNA sequence: TGTGCCAGCAGTAGACAGGGAGGCTATGGCTACACCTTC. The chain carries TRBV25-1 and TRBJ1-2; 7 bases fit TRBD1. Losses at the gene ends were 5 bases for V and 4 bases for J; bases not matched to a gene: 4. Germline values: CDR1 MGHDK, CDR2 SYGVNS. The length of the CDR3 is 13 residues.

The rearrangement joins TRBV11-2 to TRBJ2-7; 9 bases align to TRBD1. From germline, CDR1 is SGHAT and CDR2 FQNNGV. V trimming: 5 bases; J trimming: 0 bases; junction bases outside the gene matches: 5. CDR3 length: 15 residues. The CDR3 coding sequence is TGTGCCAGCAGCATGGGACAGGGCAGCTCCTACGAGCAGTACTTC. Translating it yields CASSMGQGSSYEQYF.

By share, this clone counts as medium-sized. V gene TRBV14 combines with J gene TRBJ2-7, with 7 bases fitting TRBD1. The V segment lost 4 bases and the J segment 2 bases; nucleotides outside the gene matches: 5. This CDR3 has 14 residues. CDR1 is SGHDN and CDR2 is FVKESK in the germline V gene. The CDR3 reads CASSRTGGPYEQYF. CDR3 DNA: TGTGCCAGCAGCCGGACAGGAGGCCCCTACGAGCAGTACTTC.

This sequence joins TRBV28 and TRBJ1-1; 8 nucleotides align to TRBD1. V shed 5 bases and J 0 bases; nucleotides not matched to a gene: 8. Germline-derived CDR1 and CDR2 are MDHEN and SYDVKM. The CDR3 has 16 amino acids. The chain's CDR3 is CASSPLDRAVNTEAFF. CDR3 coding DNA: TGTGCCAGCAGTCCACTGGACAGGGCGGTGAACACTGAAGCTTTCTTT.

The chain carries TRBV9 and TRBJ2-3; the match to TRBD1 covers 7 bases. The CDR3 spans 14 residues. Germline V gene data show CDR1 as SGDLS and CDR2 as YYNGEE. The trim removed 6 bases at V and 2 bases at J, leaving 6 bases unmatched. CDR3 sequence reads: CASTGTALTDTQYF. The CDR3 DNA reads TGTGCCAGCACCGGGACAGCACTCACAGATACGCAGTATTTT.

The table lists this clone with a few counts. V is TRBV28 and J is TRBJ2-4, with D unclear. This CDR3 is built from 14 residues. From germline, CDR1 is MDHEN and CDR2 SYDVKM. Trimming took off 3 bases at V and 6 bases at J, with 12 bases between the two ends. The CDR3: CASSFASRPNIQYF. The CDR3 bases are TGTGCCAGCAGTTTTGCATCCCGGCCAAACATTCAGTACTTC.

This rearrangement joins TRBV6-5 to TRBJ1-1, with D perhaps TRBD1 (5 bases). CDR1 and CDR2 from the germline V gene are MNHEY and SVGAGI. The CDR3 is 15 amino acids. The germline V and J ends were trimmed by 9 bases and 4 bases, with 21 bases remaining between them. The CDR3 spells CARERDSQESTEAFF. For the CDR3, the DNA is TGTGCCAGGGAACGGGACTCTCAAGAGAGCACTGAAGCTTTCTTT.

The V gene is TRBV15, the J gene TRBJ1-4; tentatively, D is TRBD1 (5 bases). CDR1 and CDR2 (germline): LNHNV, YYDKDF (reference sequence). Trimming left V 0 bases short and J 2 bases short, with 10 bases between. CDR3 length: 16 residues. CDR3: CATSRDIGATNEKLFF. The CDR3 DNA sequence: TGTGCCACCAGCAGAGATATCGGGGCGACTAATGAAAAACTGTTTTTT.